The clone carrying this T cell receptor (beta chain) was detected only once. Unmatched junction bases numbered 6, after V lost 4 bases and J lost 5 bases. CDR3 length equals 14 residues. Germline V lookup: CDR1 SGHVS, CDR2 FNYEAQ. The data derive from a study of control samples from healthy donors and cancer patients. Repertoires were generated with immunoSEQ multiplex PCR, while TCRdb's copy carries only in-frame clones and drops some. The table shows approximately 76,000 clones, with 65% to 90% occurring only once. The sequenced sample was PBMCs. The sequence was collected from a man in his 60s with head and neck cancer. The chain employs TRBV7-6 and TRBJ1-2; 8 bases are a match to TRBD1. The CDR3 sequence: CASSSAGGGYGYTF. The DNA of the CDR3 is TGTGCCAGCAGCTCCGCAGGGGGCGGGTATGGCTACACCTTC. The full variable domain, in which reference TRBV7-6 and TRBJ1-2 provide the parts outside the CDR3, is GAGVSQSPRYKVTKRGQDVALRCDPISGHVSLYWYRQALGQGPEFLTYFNYEAQQDKSGLPNDRFSAERPEGSISTLTIQRTEQRDSAMYRCASSSAGGGYGYTFGSGTRLTVV.